This TCR beta chain comes out of a study of blood T cell repertoires in COVID-19 (dated by TCRdb to the early 2020s). In terms of the full investigation: The collaborator samples originated in the United States, Italy and Spain and spanned the acute and convalescent phases of COVID-19. Samples were obtained from the ongoing ImmuneRACE study (first 160 participants) and from 1,254 subjects provided by 6 global collaborators. Deeply sampled blood TCRbeta repertoires from subjects exposed to, actively infected with, or recovered from COVID-19 were included in the dataset. Where HLA class I and class II types were available, the types were taken from metadata supplied by the sample provider, not from assay-based typing. The prospective study material was composed of cDNA or gDNA derived from T cells, B-cell-depleted T cells, or PBMCs. The sample metadata nearly always contained a de-identified subject ID, COVID-19 status, age in years and sex. The repertoires were made available in a free public database intended to serve as a resource for research on the immune response to SARS-CoV-2. Overall study outcomes, separate from this receptor: How much clinical and demographic metadata was included differed by source and by participant, and the metadata was provided uncurated.

This clone was seen only once. Its antigen remains unidentified. Base qualities are not provided; no much larger clone lies one nucleotide away. The collaborating institutions used their own protocols to collect whole blood in K2EDTA tubes. For TCRbeta analysis, collaborators shipped samples as frozen whole blood, isolated PBMCs, or DNA extracted from either of those sample types. TCRbeta CDR3 regions were amplified from genomic DNA using the immunoSEQ Assay, a bias-controlled multiplex PCR. The paper's data handling went like this. Nucleated cell counts per sample were estimated from amplification of reference gene primers within the assay. Sequence reads were collapsed and filtered to measure the absolute abundance of every unique TCRbeta CDR3 rearrangement. For each sample, productive Simpson clonality was calculated by taking the square root of Simpson's diversity index across productive rearrangements. What TCRdb holds here is the immuneACCESS table cut down to in-frame rearrangements. Part of the clones is not present; checked against another copy, under half of the missing clones reflect an unresolved V gene, and the others are unexplained. V, J and clone size reflect that table, while D and trimming were determined from the DNA. This sample gives tens of thousands of clones in total; around nine tenths of them show up just once. Around 1.9% of the sample is taken by the ten largest.

According to the germline V gene (reference sequence), CDR1 reads MNHEY and CDR2 reads SMNVEV. The CDR3 has 14 amino acids, counting the end cysteine and phenylalanine. Of all the DNA, just the CDR3 is kept, 42 bases in frame from base 1. V drops 2 bases and J drops 3 bases, leaving 11 bases in between. The TCR sequence derives from a woman aged 60-75 years with acute or convalescent COVID-19. The sequenced sample was peripheral blood. Recombination linked TRBV27 to TRBJ2-7; 5 matching bases give a weak D call of TRBD1. The CDR3 is CASSLHRSRYEQYF. The nucleotides are TGTGCCAGCAGTTTACACAGGTCGCGCTACGAGCAGTACTTC.